This T cell receptor (beta chain) appears in the sequencing data of a study of blood T cell repertoires in COVID-19. Across the whole study: Samples came from the United States, Italy and Spain, spanning acute and convalescent COVID-19. PBMCs, B-cell-depleted T cells, or T cells were the source of the cDNA or gDNA that made up the material.

The authors' processing: Amplification from reference gene primers served as the basis for estimated nucleated cell counts. Assay: immunoSEQ multiplex PCR; the TCRdb copy retains only in-frame clones and omits some. V, J and clone size reflect that table, while D and trimming were determined from the DNA. This table holds 210,000 or so clones, 84% found once. CDR3 size: 13 residues. V gave up 2 bases and J gave up 5 bases, with 9 bases separating them. CDR1 is MNHEY, CDR2 SMNVEV, per germline (reference sequence). In this sample, this clone turned up once. Specimen: peripheral blood. The receptor's source is a human donor in a cohort sampled during active COVID-19. The chain links TRBV27 to TRBJ1-2; no firm D call. CDR3 sequence (DNA): TGTGCCAGCAGTTTACAACCCAGATATGGCTACACCTTC. Translating gives CASSLQPRYGYTF.